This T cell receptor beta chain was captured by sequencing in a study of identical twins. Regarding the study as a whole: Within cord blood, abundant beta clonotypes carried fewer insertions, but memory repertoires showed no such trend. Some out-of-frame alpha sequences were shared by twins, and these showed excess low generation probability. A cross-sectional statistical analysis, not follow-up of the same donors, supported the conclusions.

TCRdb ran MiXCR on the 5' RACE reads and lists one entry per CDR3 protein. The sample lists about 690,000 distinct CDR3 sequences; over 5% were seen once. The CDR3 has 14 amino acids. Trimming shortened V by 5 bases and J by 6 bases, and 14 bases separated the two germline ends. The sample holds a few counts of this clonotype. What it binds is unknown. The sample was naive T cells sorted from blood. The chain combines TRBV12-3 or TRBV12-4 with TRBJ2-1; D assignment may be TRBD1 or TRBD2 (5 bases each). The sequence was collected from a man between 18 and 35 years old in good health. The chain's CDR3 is CASSPGTVSNEQFF. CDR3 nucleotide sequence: TGTGCCAGCAGTCCCGGGACGGTGAGCAATGAGCAGTTCTTC.